The 16 T cell receptor beta chains reported below all come from one sample, sequenced in a study of shared clonotypes between healthy human individuals. The method was immunoSEQ multiplex PCR; TCRdb's version includes in-frame clones alone and lacks a portion of them. Of millions of clones in the sample, 90% to 95% were seen once. Specimen: naive CD4+ T cells sorted from blood. Subset: CD45RA+ positively selected. The origin of the receptors is a man younger than 30 in good health.

In this sample, this clone turned up once. The rearrangement links TRBV5-5 to TRBJ2-7; 10 nucleotides agree with TRBD1. The CDR3 consists of 14 residues. V gave up 3 bases and J gave up 4 bases; unmatched junction bases: 4. In germline, CDR1 is SGHKS, CDR2 YYEKEE (reference sequence). CDR3 nucleotides: TGTGCCAGCAGCTCCGGGACAGGGGTATACGAGCAGTACTTC. It yields the protein CASSSGTGVYEQYF. The whole variable domain, filled in from reference TRBV5-5 and TRBJ2-7, reads DAGVTQSPTHLIKTRGQQVTLRCSPISGHKSVSWYQQVLGQGPQFIFQYYEKEERGRGNFPDRFSARQFPNYSSELNVNALLLGDSALYLCASSSGTGVYEQYFGPGTRLTVT.

About this clone itself: At one of its ends the junction is not consistent with the germline gene, which may arise from a read error. The chain combines TRBV7-2 with TRBJ2-1; TRBD2 is a possible D gene (6 bases). The CDR3 covers 14 residues. CDR1 SGHTA and CDR2 FQGNSA come from the germline V gene. The CDR3 DNA follows: TGTGCCAGCAGCTCTGCCCGGGGCGGGGTACAACTACTCTTC. Translation: CASSSARGGVQLLF.

V and J are TRBV1 and TRBJ2-1; the tabulated D call, TRBD1, remains unverified against the DNA. TRBV1 is recorded as a pseudogene. The CDR3 consists of 16 residues. CDR3 DNA: TGCACCAGCAGCCAAGTCGCACAGGGGTTCTACAATGAGCAGTTCTTC. It translates to CTSSQVAQGFYNEQFF.

The rearrangement links TRBV28 to TRBJ2-7, with D possibly TRBD1 on 6 matching bases. CDR1 is MDHEN, CDR2 SYDVKM, per germline. Trimming removed 10 bases from V and 3 bases from J, with 13 bases in between. This CDR3 contains 12 residues. In nucleotides, the CDR3 is TGTGCCACCAGAGGGACACTCTACGAGCAGTACTTC. Amino acids: CATRGTLYEQYF.

The rearrangement joins TRBV6-1 to TRBJ2-7; 10 bases align to TRBD1. This CDR3 comprises 14 residues. Germline V gene sequence: CDR1 MNHNS, CDR2 SASEGT. V dropped 5 bases and J dropped 7; count of bases not matched to a gene: 8. The CDR3 DNA follows: TGTGCCAGCAGTAAAATTGACAGGGGGCTTGAGCAGTACTTC. Encoded protein: CASSKIDRGLEQYF.

As regards this clone: Within the sample, other DNA sequences also encode this same CDR3. The chain carries TRBV19 and TRBJ2-3; 10 bases agree with TRBD2. The CDR3 is 14 residues long. Trimming cost V 8 bases and J 0 bases; bases outside gene matches: 2. Germline assignment: CDR1 LNHDA and CDR2 SQIVND (reference sequence). The CDR3 nucleotides are TGTGCCAGTGCACTAGCGGGGAGCACAGATACGCAGTATTTT. Protein product: CASALAGSTDTQYF.

As regards this clone: The same CDR3 arises from other DNA sequences in this sample as well. The CDR3 nucleotides read TGTGCCAGCAGAGGACTAGTCACTACCGGGGAGCTGTTTTTT. Translated, it gives CASRGLVTTGELFF. The chain combines TRBV2 with TRBJ2-2, with TRBD2 matching over 7 bases. The V gene's germline CDR1 is SNHLY and CDR2 FYNNEI. V dropped 6 bases and J dropped 5; count of bases not matched to a gene: 6. This CDR3 is 14 amino acids long.

Remarks on this clone: In the same sample, other DNA sequences code for this CDR3. This chain joins TRBV5-1 and TRBJ2-3; D is possibly TRBD2 (5 bases). Trimming cost V 4 bases and J 2 bases, with 11 bases left between them. The CDR3 covers 14 residues. Per the germline V gene, CDR1 is SGHRS and CDR2 is YFSETQ. This CDR3 reads CASSPGLSTDTQYF. The DNA for the CDR3 is TGCGCCAGCAGCCCCGGACTCTCCACAGATACGCAGTATTTT.

J is TRBJ2-2 and V is TRBV18; 7 bases are shared with TRBD1. Germline-derived CDR1 and CDR2 are KGHSH and LQKENI. Germline trimming cut 6 bases from V and 1 base from J; bases unmatched to any gene: 2. There are 14 residues in the CDR3. The CDR3 here is CASSGDRNTGELFF. The CDR3 DNA reads TGTGCCAGCTCCGGGGACAGGAACACCGGGGAGCTGTTTTTT.

This chain links TRBV4-1 with TRBJ2-3, with TRBD2 identical over 12 bases. CDR3 length: 20 amino acids. Germline V gene sequence: CDR1 MGHRA, CDR2 YSYEKL. J was trimmed by 3 bases and V by 4 bases; bases with no gene match: 17. CDR3 bases: TGCGCCAGCAGCCGGCGCTTGGGGGCTAGCGGGAGGGCCGGGACAGATACGCAGTATTTT. It translates to CASSRRLGASGRAGTDTQYF.

The chain carries TRBV11-3 and TRBJ2-2, with D possibly being TRBD2 (6 bases). Trimming shortened V by 5 bases and J by 7 bases, and 20 bases separated the two germline ends. The CDR3 loop spans 16 amino acids. The V gene's germline CDR1 is SGHNT and CDR2 YENEEA. The CDR3 reads CASSKEVLGGNGELFF. CDR3 coding DNA: TGTGCCAGCAGCAAAGAAGTATTGGGGGGTAACGGGGAGCTGTTTTTT.

The CDR3 sequence: CASSWDSLLYEQYF. In DNA form, the CDR3 reads TGTGCCAGCAGCTGGGACAGCCTGCTGTACGAGCAGTACTTC. The chain links TRBV7-9 to TRBJ2-7; 7 nucleotides line up with TRBD1. The germline V gene encodes CDR1 SEHNR and CDR2 FQNEAQ (reference sequence). V dropped 4 bases and J dropped 4; count of bases not matched to a gene: 7. This CDR3 has 14 amino acids.

This rearrangement joins TRBV2 to TRBJ1-3; 7 bases fit TRBD1. Germline trimming cut 5 bases from V and 4 bases from J; bases unmatched to any gene: 8. The germline CDR1 and CDR2 sequences are SNHLY and FYNNEI. This CDR3 contains 15 residues. The CDR3 nucleotides are TGTGCCAGCAGTTCCGACAGGGTAGGAGGAAACACCATATATTTT. Amino acid sequence: CASSSDRVGGNTIYF.

V and J are TRBV28 and TRBJ1-3; 10 bases are shared with TRBD1. V was clipped by 7 bases and J by 0 bases; unmatched bases: 9. This CDR3 is built from 17 residues. Germline CDR1 reads MDHEN; CDR2 reads SYDVKM. CDR3 DNA: TGTGCCAGCATTAGGGACAGGGGTCTGGGCTCTGGAAACACCATATATTTT. This gives the protein CASIRDRGLGSGNTIYF.

J is TRBJ2-3 and V is TRBV5-1; 8 bases fit TRBD2. This CDR3 region has 17 residues. Looked up from germline, CDR1 is SGHRS and CDR2 is YFSETQ. The V segment lost 1 base and the J segment 4 bases; nucleotides outside the gene matches: 11. The CDR3, as DNA: TGCGCCAGCAGCTTGTTGAGTAGCGGGGCCGTCCCAGATACGCAGTATTTT. This sequence encodes CASSLLSSGAVPDTQYF.

The V and J genes are TRBV7-8 and TRBJ1-6; D not resolved. Between the trimmed V and J ends, which lost 5 bases and 0 bases, there was a span of 11 bases. The CDR3 is 16 residues long. CDR1 and CDR2 (germline): SGHVS, FQNEAQ. The CDR3 DNA reads as TGTGCCAGCAGCCTCGGGCAGAGCTCCTATAATTCACCCCTCCACTTT. Translated: CASSLGQSSYNSPLHF. Complete variable domain (other parts from reference TRBV7-8 and TRBJ1-6): GAGVSQSPRYKVAKRGQDVALRCDPISGHVSLFWYQQALGQGPEFLTYFQNEAQLDKSGLPSDRFFAERPEGSVSTLKIQRTQQEDSAVYLCASSLGQSSYNSPLHFGNGTRLTVT.